This T cell receptor (beta chain) was recorded in a study of Ad26.COV2.S vaccination and SARS-CoV-2 variants. Study details: This donor came from the COV1001 trial of Ad26.COV2.S. Study results and caveats: Higher spike-specific TCR breadth was found in vaccine recipients than in placebo recipients.

Sequencing used immunoSEQ multiplex PCR; TCRdb keeps in-frame clones, though not all of them. The repertoire holds 500,000 or so clones, with roughly nine tenths as singletons. The V and J ends lost 6 bases and 4 bases respectively, with 7 bases between them. Germline CDR1 MNHEY, CDR2 SVGAGI. CDR3 length: 12 residues. The treatment is: around 19 received Ad26.COV2.S at low or high dose, single or two shots; roughly five received placebo; per-sample allocation not given. Material that was analyzed had been drawn on day 63 after the first vaccine or placebo injection. As for this clone: What it binds is not known. Within the sample, other DNA sequences also encode this same CDR3.

The receptor was isolated from a person between 18 and 65 years old who received the Ad26.COV2.S COVID-19 vaccine or a placebo. Source: peripheral blood, taken in a trial of Ad26.COV2.S vaccine versus placebo. This chain links TRBV6-5 with TRBJ1-5, with D maybe TRBD1 (6 bases). CDR3 DNA sequence: TGTGCCAGCAGGGGGGCGAATCAGCCCCAGCATTTT. Translated, it gives CASRGANQPQHF.